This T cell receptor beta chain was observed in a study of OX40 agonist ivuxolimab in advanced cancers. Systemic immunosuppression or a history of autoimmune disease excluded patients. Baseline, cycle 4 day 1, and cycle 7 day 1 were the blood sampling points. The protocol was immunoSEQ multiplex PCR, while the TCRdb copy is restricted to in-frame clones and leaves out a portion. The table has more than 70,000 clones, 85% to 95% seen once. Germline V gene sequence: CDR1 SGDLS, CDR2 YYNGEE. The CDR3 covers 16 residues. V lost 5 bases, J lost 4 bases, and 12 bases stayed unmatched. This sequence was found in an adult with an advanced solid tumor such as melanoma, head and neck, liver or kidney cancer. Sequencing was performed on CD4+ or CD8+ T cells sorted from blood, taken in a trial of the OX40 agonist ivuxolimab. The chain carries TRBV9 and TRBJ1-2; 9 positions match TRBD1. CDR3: CASSPATTGGGYGYTF. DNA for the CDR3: TGTGCCAGCAGTCCCGCTACCACAGGGGGCGGCTATGGCTACACCTTC.